The 11 T cell receptor beta chains below were found in one sample sequenced in a study of blood T cell repertoires in COVID-19. Generated by immunoSEQ multiplex PCR, the TCRdb table keeps only in-frame clones and is missing some. The table includes approximately 80,000 clones, just over 85% detected once. The specimen was peripheral blood. The receptors come from a human donor in a cohort sampled during active COVID-19.

The J gene is TRBJ2-1, the V gene TRBV19, with 13 bases identical to TRBD2. With V trimmed by 1 base and J by 9 bases, 12 bases remained unmatched. CDR3 length: 18 amino acids. The germline V gene encodes CDR1 LNHDA and CDR2 SQIVND (reference sequence). The CDR3 reads CASSIGLYRTSGSSEQFF. CDR3 sequence (DNA): TGTGCCAGTAGTATAGGATTATATAGGACTAGCGGGAGTAGTGAGCAGTTCTTC.

The table lists this clone with a few counts. The gene calls are TRBV4-1 and TRBJ2-3, with D possibly being TRBD2 (5 bases). This CDR3 has 14 residues. CDR1 and CDR2 (germline): MGHRA, YSYEKL. Trimming removed 1 base from V and 6 bases from J, with 11 bases in between. The CDR3 DNA sequence: TGCGCCAGCAGCCAAGTTCTAGCCAGGGATACGCAGTATTTT. This translates into CASSQVLARDTQYF.

The chain uses TRBV10-1 and TRBJ2-3; unclear D gene. The CDR3 spans 16 residues. Between the trimmed V and J ends, which lost 2 bases and 2 bases, there was a span of 14 bases. Germline V gene lookup returns CDR1 WNHNN and CDR2 SYGVQD (reference sequence). CDR3 in DNA: TGCGCCAGCAGTGAGGCTTGCAGGATGAACACAGATACGCAGTATTTT. Encoded protein: CASSEACRMNTDTQYF.

This clone was seen only a few times. This rearrangement joins TRBV7-2 to TRBJ2-1; 7 bases map to TRBD2. CDR1 is SGHTA, CDR2 FQGNSA, per germline. This CDR3 has 18 residues. The trim removed 0 bases at V and 3 bases at J, leaving 11 bases unmatched. The CDR3 DNA reads as TGTGCCAGCAGCTTAGCTCCTGGTCGGGGGGAAATCTACAATGAGCAGTTCTTC. Translated: CASSLAPGRGEIYNEQFF.

This clone occurred once. The rearrangement joins TRBV4-2 to TRBJ1-2, with a tentative D call TRBD1 (5 bases). This CDR3 comprises 14 residues. Trimming pared 1 base from V and 4 bases from J, leaving 10 bases between. Germline lookup yields CDR1 LGHNA and CDR2 YNFKEQ. The CDR3 spells CASSQVIDSYGYTF. The CDR3 DNA follows: TGTGCCAGCAGCCAAGTCATCGACAGCTATGGCTACACCTTC.

The chain employs TRBV20-1 and TRBJ2-1, with 10 bases fitting TRBD2. The CDR3 is made up of 18 amino acids. Germline-derived CDR1 and CDR2 are DFQATT and SNEGSKA (reference sequence). The V and J ends lost 3 bases and 8 bases, in that order; junction bases with no gene match: 19. The DNA for the CDR3 is TGCAGTGCTAGTGGGACGCTAGGACTAGCGGCCCTTGGGGATGAGCAGTTCTTC. It specifies CSASGTLGLAALGDEQFF.

The V gene is TRBV7-2, the J gene TRBJ2-3, with TRBD2 as a possible D gene (6 bases). Trimming cost V 1 base and J 5 bases, with 10 bases left between them. This CDR3 is built from 14 residues. CDR1 is SGHTA and CDR2 is FQGNSA in the germline V gene. The CDR3 DNA reads as TGTGCCAGCAGCTTAGACCGGGGGAGAGATACGCAGTATTTT. Translation gives CASSLDRGRDTQYF. Variable domain in full (rest from reference TRBV7-2 and TRBJ2-3): GAGVSQSPSNKVTEKGKDVELRCDPISGHTALYWYRQSLGQGLEFLIYFQGNSAPDKSGLPSDRFSAERTGGSVSTLTIQRTQQEDSAVYLCASSLDRGRDTQYFGPGTRLTVL.

V gene TRBV2 combines with J gene TRBJ2-5; 9 positions agree with TRBD1. This CDR3 is 14 amino acids long. The J segment lost 5 bases and the V segment lost 5 bases, leaving 6 bases of the junction unmatched. From germline, CDR1 is SNHLY and CDR2 FYNNEI. The CDR3 sequence is CASSPQGAGETQYF. For the CDR3, the DNA is TGTGCCAGCAGTCCACAGGGGGCCGGGGAGACCCAGTACTTC.

The V call is TRBV5-1, the J call TRBJ2-1, with TRBD2 identical over 7 bases. The CDR3 is 15 amino acids. With 2 bases clipped from V and 0 bases from J, the junction kept 2 bases outside the gene matches. The V gene's germline CDR1 is SGHRS and CDR2 YFSETQ. The CDR3 here is CASSFRLASYNEQFF. As DNA, the CDR3 is TGCGCCAGCAGCTTTAGACTAGCCTCCTACAATGAGCAGTTCTTC.

In its sample, this clone was seen a few times. The rearrangement links TRBV24-1 to TRBJ1-5, with 7 bases identical to TRBD1. V shed 5 bases and J 2 bases; nucleotides not matched to a gene: 8. There are 16 residues in the CDR3. The germline CDR1 and CDR2 sequences are KGHDR and SFDVKD. The CDR3 spells CATSADRVEGNQPQHF. Here the CDR3 DNA reads TGTGCCACCAGTGCCGACAGGGTTGAGGGCAATCAGCCCCAGCATTTT.

This chain links TRBV7-8 with TRBJ1-5, with 8 bases identical to TRBD1. With V trimmed by 1 base and J by 5 bases, 1 base remained unmatched. The CDR3 covers 14 residues. CDR1 is SGHVS and CDR2 is FQNEAQ in the germline V gene. The CDR3 coding sequence is TGTGCCAGCAGCTTAGACAGGGGGGATCAGCCCCAGCATTTT. It is translated as CASSLDRGDQPQHF.